Sequencing of this T cell receptor (beta chain) was carried out in a study of T cells in Graves' hyperthyroidism and ophthalmopathy. Study conclusions and caveats: Ophthalmopathy was told apart from stable hyperthyroidism by a 13 V-J model.

The TCR beta CDR3 regions underwent amplification using RNA transcripts as the source. The primer set for the first-round RT-PCR of the TCR CDR3 was HTBI. TCRdb ran MiXCR on the multiplex PCR reads and lists one entry per CDR3 protein. The sample includes roughly 700,000 distinct CDR3 sequences, 17% of them seen just once. After removal of 4 bases from V and 4 bases from J, the junction contained 20 bases not matched to a gene. Germline V CDR1 and CDR2: SGHTS, YDEGEE. CDR3 length: 20 amino acids. This clonotype was observed a few times. Its antigen is currently unknown. Across 18 months, stable Graves' hyperthyroidism was marked by no progression to ophthalmopathy.

The receptor comes from a man in his forties or fifties with Graves' hyperthyroidism. The sample was blood. This rearrangement joins TRBV5-8 to TRBJ2-1; TRBD2 aligns across 10 bases. The CDR3, as DNA: TGTGCCAGCAGCACCGGACAGGGAGGGAAACCTAGCGGGAGATACAATGAGCAGTTCTTC. Amino acids: CASSTGQGGKPSGRYNEQFF. The variable domain in full, completed from reference TRBV5-8 and TRBJ2-1, reads EAGVTQSPTHLIKTRGQQATLRCSPISGHTSVYWYQQALGLGLQFLLWYDEGEERNRGNFPPRFSGRQFPNYSSELNVNALELEDSALYLCASSTGQGGKPSGRYNEQFFGPGTRLTVL.